A selection of T cell receptor beta chains follows, all from one sample in a study of blood T cell repertoires in COVID-19. Measured with immunoSEQ multiplex PCR; TCRdb has only the in-frame clones, and not every one. The sample lists about 64,000 clones, 88% occurring once. Sequencing was performed on peripheral blood. The source of these receptors is a woman aged 55-75 years with COVID-19, enrolled during active disease. Each CDR3 is given with its conserved first and last residue. A D gene is named only where the DNA matches it firmly. Clone size is shown for a subset of rows, as once, few, many or a class of expanded clone.

D gene,clone size,J gene,V gene,CDR3 DNA,CDR3 protein
TRBD2,.,TRBJ2-1,TRBV10-3,TGTGCCATCGTCTTACTAGCGGGAGTTTCCTACAATGAGCAGTTCTTC,CAIVLLAGVSYNEQFF
TRBD1,.,TRBJ2-5,TRBV10-3,TGTGCCATCAGTGAGACTCACAGGGGACCAGAGACCCAGTACTTC,CAISETHRGPETQYF
TRBD1,.,TRBJ2-7,TRBV4-3,TGCGCCAGCAGCACCGGACAGGGGAGCTCCTACGAGCAGTACTTC,CASSTGQGSSYEQYF
TRBD1,.,TRBJ2-7,TRBV12-3/TRBV12-4,TGTGCCAGCAGTTTTGGACAGGTCCGCGAGCAGTACTTC,CASSFGQVREQYF
.,.,TRBJ2-7,TRBV29-1,TGCAGCGTTCGCAGGGGCTACGAGCAGTACTTC,CSVRRGYEQYF
.,once,TRBJ1-3,TRBV5-1,TGCGCCAGCAGCTCGACAAGCTCTGGAAACACCATATATTTT,CASSSTSSGNTIYF
TRBD1,.,TRBJ1-2,TRBV5-6,TGTGCCAGCAGCTTGGGACAGGGGAATCTTTATGGCTACACCTTC,CASSLGQGNLYGYTF
TRBD2,.,TRBJ2-7,TRBV19,TGTGCCAGTAGTTCGGGACTAGCGGGGGAGCAGTACTTC,CASSSGLAGEQYF
.,.,TRBJ2-2,TRBV6-5,TGTGCCAGCAGGCTCCAGGCCGGGGAGCTGTTTTTT,CASRLQAGELFF
.,few,TRBJ1-2,TRBV7-9,TGTGCCAGCACCCAAGGGGGGGTCTATGGCTACACCTTC,CASTQGGVYGYTF
TRBD1,.,TRBJ1-4,TRBV9,TGTGCCAGCAGCGCCGGGACAGGCCGAATCGCAACTAATGAAAAACTGTTTTTT,CASSAGTGRIATNEKLFF
.,.,TRBJ1-5,TRBV2,TGTGCCAGCAGTGAAGCTACAGAGAATCAGCCCCAGCATTTT,CASSEATENQPQHF
TRBD1,.,TRBJ1-1,TRBV2,TGTGCCAGCAGGCCCGAAGGGGGCGGCAACACTGAAGCTTTCTTT,CASRPEGGGNTEAFF
TRBD1,.,TRBJ1-2,TRBV28,TGTGCCAGCAGGATGGGACAGGGGGATGGCTACACCTTC,CASRMGQGDGYTF
TRBD1,.,TRBJ1-5,TRBV3-1/TRBV3-2,TGTGCCAGCAGCACCGGGACAGTAAATAGCAATCAGCCCCAGCATTTT,CASSTGTVNSNQPQHF
.,few,TRBJ1-1,TRBV18,TGTGCCAGCTCAACATTCAGGGATGGCACTGAAGCTTTCTTT,CASSTFRDGTEAFF
.,.,TRBJ1-2,TRBV7-2,TGTGCCAGCAGCTTTGATCGTCAGTATGGCTACACCTTC,CASSFDRQYGYTF
TRBD1,.,TRBJ2-2,TRBV29-1,TGCAGCGCCCGGGACAGCAATACCGGGGAGCTGTTTTTT,CSARDSNTGELFF
.,.,TRBJ2-1,TRBV15,TGTGCCACCCGGCAAGAGGGCGGGAAGATGCGTGAGCAGTTCTTC,CATRQEGGKMREQFF
TRBD1,.,TRBJ2-7,TRBV30,TGTGCCTGGACCCTCCGGGACAGGGGTTCCTACGAGCAGTACTTC,CAWTLRDRGSYEQYF
.,.,TRBJ2-7,TRBV5-1,TGCGCCAGCAGCTTGAAGTTTGGGAGCCTCTCCTACGAGCAGTACTTC,CASSLKFGSLSYEQYF
TRBD1,.,TRBJ1-5,TRBV18,TGTGCCAGCTCACCAGGGACAGCCTTAGGCGCCCAGCCCCAGCATTTT,CASSPGTALGAQPQHF
TRBD1,.,TRBJ1-1,TRBV10-1,TGCGCCAGGGGGACAGGGGGGACGAACACTGAAGCTTTCTTT,CARGTGGTNTEAFF
TRBD2,.,TRBJ2-2,TRBV2,TGTGCCAGCAGTGAACCGGGACTAGAAGCGAACACCGGGGAGCTGTTTTTT,CASSEPGLEANTGELFF
TRBD1,.,TRBJ2-7,TRBV6-5,TGTGCCAGCAGGAGACAGGGGGCCTACGAGCAGTACTTC,CASRRQGAYEQYF
.,.,TRBJ1-1,TRBV2,TGTGCCAGCAGTCCCCTCCCCAGGGTCGCTGAAGCTTTCTTT,CASSPLPRVAEAFF
.,.,TRBJ2-1,TRBV30,TGTGCCTGGATCCAGGGTCCGTGGCAGTTCTTC,CAWIQGPWQFF
.,.,TRBJ1-6,TRBV28,TGTGCCAGCAGTTTATGGGGACACTATAATTCACCCCTCCACTTT,CASSLWGHYNSPLHF
TRBD1,.,TRBJ1-5,TRBV2,TGTGCCAGCAGAGATGGAGGGGGCGCGTTCCCCCAGCATTTT,CASRDGGGAFPQHF
TRBD1,once,TRBJ1-4,TRBV29-1,TGCAGCGTCCACTTCAGGGGGGAAAAACTGTTTTTT,CSVHFRGEKLFF
.,.,TRBJ1-2,TRBV2,TGTGCCAGCAGTCTACAGGAGCTCTATGGCTACACCTTC,CASSLQELYGYTF
.,.,TRBJ2-6,TRBV27,TGTGCCAGCAGTTTAACCAGGGCTGGGGCCAACGTCCTGACTTTC,CASSLTRAGANVLTF
.,.,TRBJ1-1,TRBV28,TGTGCCAGCAGTTTAAACGGGGGTTATAACACTGAAGCTTTCTTT,CASSLNGGYNTEAFF
.,.,TRBJ1-5,TRBV19,TGTGCCAGTAGTACTCAGGGGTCTGATCAGCCCCAGCATTTT,CASSTQGSDQPQHF
.,once,TRBJ2-1,TRBV7-8,TGTGCCAGCAGCTTAGTTGCCTTCTTTAGCTCCTACAATGAGCAGTTCTTC,CASSLVAFFSSYNEQFF
TRBD1,.,TRBJ1-2,TRBV4-1,TGCGCCAGCAGCCAAGAAGAGGGGGCGGGCTATGGCTACACCTTC,CASSQEEGAGYGYTF
TRBD1,once,TRBJ1-6,TRBV7-9,TGTGCCAGCAGCACCCTGACAGGGGGTAATTCACCCCTCCACTTT,CASSTLTGGNSPLHF
.,.,TRBJ1-1,TRBV2,TGTGCCAGCAGTGAGGAGTCTGAAGCTTTCTTT,CASSEESEAFF
.,.,TRBJ2-7,TRBV6-2/TRBV6-3,TGTGCCAGCAGCTCAGATTCCTACGAGCAGTACTTC,CASSSDSYEQYF
.,.,TRBJ1-1,TRBV6-1,TGTGCCAGCAGTGAATGGGGCGGAATGAACACTGAAGCTTTCTTT,CASSEWGGMNTEAFF
TRBD2,once,TRBJ2-2,TRBV2,TGTGCCAGCAGTGAAGCGGGACTAGCGGGGCCCGGGGAGCTGTTTTTT,CASSEAGLAGPGELFF
.,few,TRBJ2-6,TRBV24-1,TGTGCCACCAGTGACCGGAGACAGTTCCCTGGGGCCAACGTCCTGACTTTC,CATSDRRQFPGANVLTF
TRBD1,.,TRBJ2-5,TRBV7-9,TGTGCCAGCAGCTTAACCTCAGGGGGACAAGAGACCCAGTACTTC,CASSLTSGGQETQYF
.,.,TRBJ1-1,TRBV7-9,TGTGCCGTCGATCGGGGGGACCTAATAGGGACTGAAGCTTTCTTT,CAVDRGDLIGTEAFF
TRBD1,.,TRBJ1-1,TRBV30,TGTGCCTGGAGTGTAAGCAGGGGGGCTTTCTTT,CAWSVSRGAFF
TRBD1,.,TRBJ1-5,TRBV5-1,TGCGCCAGCAGCTCCGGACAGGGGGGCAATCAGCCCCAGCATTTT,CASSSGQGGNQPQHF
.,.,TRBJ2-3,TRBV3-1/TRBV3-2,TGTGCCAGCAGCCGTGGGCCGGTTACGCAGTATTTT,CASSRGPVTQYF
.,.,TRBJ1-5,TRBV19,TGTGCCAGTAGTTACCAGGAGGATCAGCCCCAGCATTTT,CASSYQEDQPQHF
TRBD1,.,TRBJ1-1,TRBV25-1,TGTGCCAGCAGTGAAAGAACAACAGGGGGAGCTTTCTTT,CASSERTTGGAFF
TRBD1,.,TRBJ2-1,TRBV7-2,TGTGCCAGCAGCTTAGAACAGGGGCCTTACAATGAGCAGTTCTTC,CASSLEQGPYNEQFF
TRBD2,.,TRBJ2-1,TRBV11-2,TGTGCCAGCATCCGCGGACTAGCGGGAGCTAACTACAATGAGCAGTTCTTC,CASIRGLAGANYNEQFF
TRBD1,once,TRBJ1-1,TRBV5-1,TGCGCCAGCAGTGCCGGGACAGGGGTCACTGAAGCTTTCTTT,CASSAGTGVTEAFF
TRBD1,.,TRBJ1-1,TRBV5-5,TGCGGGACAGCTCTGTCCCTGAACACTGAAGCTTTCTTT,CGTALSLNTEAFF
.,.,TRBJ2-7,TRBV27,TGTGCCAGCAGGTCCCTATCAGCAGGGGGGCCTTACTACGAGCAGTACTTC,CASRSLSAGGPYYEQYF
.,.,TRBJ1-1,TRBV7-9,TGTGCCAGCAGCTTAATCGTGACGGGAACTGAAGCTTTCTTT,CASSLIVTGTEAFF
TRBD2,.,TRBJ2-1,TRBV5-4,TGTGCCAGCAGCCCGACTAGCGGGAGAACATACAATGAGCAGTTCTTC,CASSPTSGRTYNEQFF
.,.,TRBJ1-1,TRBV7-9,TGTGCCAGCAGCTTACAGATGAACACTGAAGCTTTCTTT,CASSLQMNTEAFF
TRBD1,.,TRBJ1-2,TRBV5-1,TGCGCCAGCAGCCCAGACGCAGGGGGCATTAACTATGGCTACACCTTC,CASSPDAGGINYGYTF
TRBD2,.,TRBJ2-7,TRBV5-6,TGTGCCAGCACCCCTGGCGGGGGATCCTACGAGCAGTACTTC,CASTPGGGSYEQYF